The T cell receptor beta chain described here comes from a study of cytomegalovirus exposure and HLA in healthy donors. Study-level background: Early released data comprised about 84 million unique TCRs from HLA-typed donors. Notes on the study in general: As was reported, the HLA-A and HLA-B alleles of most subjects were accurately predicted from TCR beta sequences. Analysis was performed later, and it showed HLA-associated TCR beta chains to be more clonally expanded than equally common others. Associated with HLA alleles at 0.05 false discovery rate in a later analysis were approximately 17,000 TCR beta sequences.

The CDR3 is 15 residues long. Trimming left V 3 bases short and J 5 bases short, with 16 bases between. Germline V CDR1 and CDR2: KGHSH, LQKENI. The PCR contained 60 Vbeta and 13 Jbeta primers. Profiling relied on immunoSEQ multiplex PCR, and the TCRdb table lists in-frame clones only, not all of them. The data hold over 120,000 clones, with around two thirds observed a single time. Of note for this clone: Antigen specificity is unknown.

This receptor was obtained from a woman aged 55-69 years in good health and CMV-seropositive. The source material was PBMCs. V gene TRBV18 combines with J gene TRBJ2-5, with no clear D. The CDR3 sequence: CASSPTIGAGETQYF. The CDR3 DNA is TGTGCCAGCTCACCCACGATCGGTGCAGGCGAGACCCAGTACTTC.